This TCR beta chain was obtained from a study of response to subunit inactivated influenza vaccine. Findings of the study overall: The study's authors posited that every seasonal influenza vaccination enlists few new T cells.

Trimming took 2 bases from V and 1 from J, leaving 8 bases between them. Germline assignment: CDR1 SGHTA and CDR2 FQGNSA. The CDR3 length is 14 residues. MiXCR, applied by TCRdb to the RT-PCR reads, yields one record per CDR3 protein. The sample has 550,000 to 650,000 distinct CDR3 sequences, about an eighth seen once. This clonotype has just a few counts. Its antigen is not identified. The J gene is TRBJ2-5, the V gene TRBV7-2; D is ambiguous. The sequence was collected from a middle-aged man who received an inactivated influenza vaccine. The input for sequencing was PBMCs from blood, taken on the day of vaccination. CDR3 DNA sequence: TGTGCCAGCAGCTTATTAGACACCCAAGAGACCCAGTACTTC. Residues: CASSLLDTQETQYF.